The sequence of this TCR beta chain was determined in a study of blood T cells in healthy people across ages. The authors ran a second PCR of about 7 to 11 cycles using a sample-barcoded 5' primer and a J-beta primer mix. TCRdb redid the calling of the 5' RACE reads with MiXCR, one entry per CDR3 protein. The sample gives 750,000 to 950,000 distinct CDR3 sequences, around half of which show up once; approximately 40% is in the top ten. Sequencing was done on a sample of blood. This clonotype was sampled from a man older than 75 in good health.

DNA of the CDR3: TGTGCCAGCAGTTTAGCGTCGGGGGTGGGAACCGGGGAGCTGTTTTTT. Amino acids: CASSLASGVGTGELFF. This chain joins TRBV12-3 or TRBV12-4 and TRBJ2-2, with D perhaps TRBD2 (6 bases). Trimming removed 0 bases from V and 5 bases from J, with 13 bases in between. The length of the CDR3 is 16 residues.